These 31 T cell receptor beta chains originate from one sample sequenced in a study of shared clonotypes between healthy human individuals. The data were produced by immunoSEQ multiplex PCR, yet TCRdb's version contains in-frame clones alone and is incomplete. The table lists around 700,000 clones, approximately 73% of them singletons. Material: memory CD4+ T cells sorted from blood. Subset here: CD45RA-negative fraction. The receptors were sampled from a woman aged 25 to 45 in good health.

This clone was counted ten times or more. A much larger clone lies one base from this, so it may be a read error. The sample carries other DNA sequences with the same CDR3. V usage is TRBV2 and J usage is TRBJ1-2; 7 bases match TRBD1. The CDR3 is made up of 13 amino acids. CDR1 is SNHLY, CDR2 FYNNEI, per germline. V shed 4 bases and J 8 bases; nucleotides not matched to a gene: 7. This CDR3 is CASSADREYGYTF. In DNA form, the CDR3 reads TGTGCCAGCAGTGCAGACAGGGAGTACGGCTACACCTTC.

The chain links TRBV5-5 to TRBJ2-4; D unclear. CDR1 and CDR2 (germline): SGHKS, YYEKEE (reference sequence). The V and J ends lost 4 bases and 0 bases respectively, with 8 bases between them. CDR3 size: 14 residues. CDR3 loop: CASSVTGAKNIQYF. DNA for the CDR3: TGTGCCAGCAGCGTAACCGGAGCCAAAAACATTCAGTACTTC.

V and J are TRBV6-1 and TRBJ1-5; no reliable D call. The CDR3 runs 12 residues. V shed 2 bases and J shed 12 bases, with 11 bases lying between them. Germline CDR1 is MNHNS and CDR2 is SASEGT. Written as DNA, the CDR3 is TGTGCCAGCAGTGAATGGCCCACAAGCCAGCATTTT. Its protein product is CASSEWPTSQHF.

This clone was found many times. V is TRBV6-6 and J is TRBJ2-2, with a possible D match to TRBD1 (5 bases). Per germline, CDR1 MNHNY and CDR2 SVGAGI (reference sequence). This CDR3 contains 16 residues. Trimming took off 2 bases at V and 3 bases at J, with 13 bases between the two ends. CDR3 protein: CASSYEAGSYTGELFF. CDR3 nucleotide sequence: TGTGCCAGCAGTTACGAGGCAGGGTCCTACACCGGGGAGCTGTTTTTT.

This sequence joins TRBV19 and TRBJ1-2, with a possible D match to TRBD1 (5 bases). The V and J ends lost 7 bases and 6 bases respectively, with 18 bases between them. Germline V gene sequence: CDR1 LNHDA, CDR2 SQIVND (reference sequence). This CDR3 contains 14 residues. The CDR3 spells CASNPQAGVDGYTF. The DNA for the CDR3 is TGTGCCAGTAACCCCCAAGCGGGGGTGGATGGCTACACCTTC.

J is TRBJ1-1 and V is TRBV19, with 10 bases fitting TRBD1. The CDR3 length is 16 residues. V lost 5 bases, J lost 7 bases, and 13 bases stayed unmatched. Germline-derived CDR1 and CDR2 are LNHDA and SQIVND (reference sequence). CDR3 coding DNA: TGTGCCAGTAGTCCCGCGACCGACAGGGGGCAGGGTGAAGCTTTCTTT. Its translation: CASSPATDRGQGEAFF. Based on the CDR3 plus reference TRBV19 and TRBJ1-1, the full variable domain is DGGITQSPKYLFRKEGQNVTLSCEQNLNHDAMYWYRQDPGQGLRLIYYSQIVNDFQKGDIAEGYSVSREKKESFPLTVTSAQKNPTAFYLCASSPATDRGQGEAFFGQGTRLTVV.

This sequence joins TRBV2 and TRBJ2-1, with 9 bases fitting TRBD2. With V trimmed by 8 bases and J by 5 bases, 4 bases remained unmatched. There are 13 residues in the CDR3. Germline V lookup: CDR1 SNHLY, CDR2 FYNNEI. CDR3 region: CASVAGVHNEQFF. The DNA for the CDR3 is TGTGCCAGCGTAGCGGGAGTCCACAATGAGCAGTTCTTC.

The chain has TRBV6-6 and TRBJ1-2, with 9 bases lining up with TRBD1. The germline gives CDR1 MNHNY, CDR2 SVGAGI (reference sequence). There are 13 residues in the CDR3. V shed 6 bases, J shed 7 bases, and the junction held 6 bases outside the gene matches. The CDR3 DNA follows: TGTGCCAGCAGCTACGACAGGGGGAGTGGCTACACCTTC. Its protein product is CASSYDRGSGYTF.

The chain uses TRBV5-1 and TRBJ2-3, with D hard to call. The germline V gene has CDR1 SGHRS and CDR2 YFSETQ. The CDR3 is 14 residues long. The V gene lost 0 bases and the J gene lost 3 bases, with 8 bases spanning the gap. CDR3 in DNA: TGCGCCAGCAGCTTGGCCGACGGGACAGATACGCAGTATTTT. This translates into CASSLADGTDTQYF.

This chain connects TRBV7-8 to TRBJ2-4, with D possibly TRBD1 on 8 matching bases. The CDR3 runs to 18 residues. The V gene lost 5 bases and the J gene lost 5 bases, with 25 bases spanning the gap. Germline-derived CDR1 and CDR2 are SGHVS and FQNEAQ. The CDR3 is CASSRQGLGVAGQNIQYF. In DNA, the CDR3 is TGTGCCAGCAGCCGACAGGGGCTCGGGGTAGCGGGTCAAAACATTCAGTACTTC.

This clone was detected only once. The chain joins TRBV4-1 to TRBJ2-7, with 14 bases lining up with TRBD2. The germline gives CDR1 MGHRA, CDR2 YSYEKL. This CDR3 contains 18 residues. The trim removed 3 bases at V and 2 bases at J, leaving 9 bases unmatched. The CDR3 DNA sequence: TGCGCCAGCAGCCATGGGACTAGCGGGAGCCTACTCACCTACGAGCAGTACTTC. Amino acids: CASSHGTSGSLLTYEQYF.

The V call is TRBV28, the J call TRBJ1-4, with TRBD1 identical over 9 bases. This CDR3 spans 14 amino acids. Germline trimming cut 7 bases from V and 7 bases from J; bases unmatched to any gene: 7. The germline V gene encodes CDR1 MDHEN and CDR2 SYDVKM. The CDR3 region is CASTPADRGEKLFF. The CDR3 DNA is TGTGCCAGCACCCCTGCGGACAGGGGTGAAAAACTGTTTTTT.

The chain uses TRBV9 and TRBJ2-2; the D call may be TRBD1 or TRBD2 (5 bases each). Trimming left V 4 bases short and J 4 bases short, with 20 bases between. CDR3 size: 17 residues. The germline CDR1 and CDR2 sequences are SGDLS and YYNGEE. The CDR3 region is CASSPRGDPGLTGELFF. The CDR3 DNA sequence: TGTGCCAGCAGCCCGAGAGGGGATCCCGGTCTCACCGGGGAGCTGTTTTTT. Looking up the rest from reference TRBV9 and TRBJ2-2 gives the full variable domain: DSGVTQTPKHLITATGQRVTLRCSPRSGDLSVYWYQQSLDQGLQFLIQYYNGEERAKGNILERFSAQQFPDLHSELNLSSLELGDSALYFCASSPRGDPGLTGELFFGEGSRLTVL.

The V gene is TRBV5-4, the J gene TRBJ1-4; D gene unclear. Germline assignment: CDR1 SGHNT and CDR2 YYREEE (reference sequence). The CDR3 loop spans 14 amino acids. Deletions cut 4 bases from V and 4 bases from J, with 11 bases between. The CDR3 sequence: CASSNAQHNEKLFF. The CDR3 DNA reads as TGTGCCAGCAGCAACGCACAGCATAATGAAAAACTGTTTTTT.

This clone was counted only a few times. The rearrangement uses TRBV29-1 and TRBJ1-2, with 9 bases matching TRBD1. CDR1 is SQVTM and CDR2 is ANQGSEA in the germline V gene. The CDR3 extends over 13 amino acids. V dropped 4 bases and J dropped 8; count of bases not matched to a gene: 8. This chain's CDR3 is CSVVRTGVEGYTF. CDR3 nucleotides: TGCAGCGTTGTGAGGACAGGGGTGGAAGGCTACACCTTC.

The chain employs TRBV27 and TRBJ1-3, with D perhaps matching TRBD1 (6 bases). The germline gives CDR1 MNHEY, CDR2 SMNVEV (reference sequence). Trimming removed 4 bases at V and 2 bases at J, with 12 bases between. This CDR3 region has 15 residues. CDR3: CASSYTGTPGNTIYF. Here the CDR3 DNA reads TGTGCCAGCAGTTATACAGGGACCCCTGGAAACACCATATATTTT.

This chain's CDR3 is CASSSGTGKEQPQHF. Written as DNA, the CDR3 is TGTGCCAGCAGTTCCGGGACAGGGAAGGAACAGCCCCAGCATTTT. The chain joins TRBV6-6 to TRBJ1-5, with 9 bases lining up with TRBD1. The CDR3 has 15 residues. V was pared by 4 bases and J by 7 bases, with 8 bases of the junction left unmatched. The germline gives CDR1 MNHNY, CDR2 SVGAGI (reference sequence).

This chain joins TRBV19 and TRBJ1-6, with 7 bases lining up with TRBD1. V trimming: 6 bases; J trimming: 7 bases; junction bases outside the gene matches: 9. The CDR3 consists of 15 residues. Germline values: CDR1 LNHDA, CDR2 SQIVND (reference sequence). Written as DNA, the CDR3 is TGTGCCAGTAGCCCGATGGGCAGGGGGAATTCACCCCTCCACTTT. It specifies CASSPMGRGNSPLHF.

The chain employs TRBV14 and TRBJ1-1; 11 bases fit TRBD1. The CDR3 covers 17 residues. From germline, CDR1 is SGHDN and CDR2 FVKESK. The trim removed 8 bases at V and 3 bases at J, leaving 14 bases unmatched. CDR3 amino acids: CASRALSGTGGDTEAFF. DNA for the CDR3: TGTGCCAGCCGGGCCCTATCCGGGACAGGGGGAGACACTGAAGCTTTCTTT.

The chain combines TRBV7-6 with TRBJ2-2; 12 nucleotides line up with TRBD2. V trimming: 2 bases; J trimming: 0 bases; junction bases outside the gene matches: 4. There are 18 residues in the CDR3. Germline V lookup: CDR1 SGHVS, CDR2 FNYEAQ. CDR3 region: CASSLLLAGGANTGELFF. In DNA form, the CDR3 reads TGTGCCAGCAGCTTACTACTAGCGGGAGGAGCGAACACCGGGGAGCTGTTTTTT.

This clone was observed a few times. The chain carries TRBV6-6 and TRBJ2-3; D not resolved. The CDR3 extends over 15 amino acids. Germline lookup yields CDR1 MNHNY and CDR2 SVGAGI (reference sequence). The V end lost 2 bases, the J end lost 1 base, and 10 bases lay between the germline ends. The CDR3 here is CASSYGLEGTDTQYF. The CDR3 DNA sequence: TGTGCCAGCAGTTACGGCCTAGAGGGCACAGATACGCAGTATTTT.

This chain uses TRBV2 with TRBJ2-5; 16 nucleotides agree with TRBD2. The germline V gene encodes CDR1 SNHLY and CDR2 FYNNEI. The CDR3 loop spans 17 amino acids. Trimming took 4 bases from V and 1 from J; bases not matched to a gene: 3. For the CDR3, the DNA is TGTGCCAGCAGTGGGGGACTAGCGGGAGGGACCCAAGAGACCCAGTACTTC. Its protein is CASSGGLAGGTQETQYF.

Only a few counts were recorded for this clone. The chain employs TRBV2 and TRBJ2-2; TRBD1 or TRBD2 may be the D gene (5 bases each). Germline CDR1 and CDR2: SNHLY and FYNNEI. This CDR3 region has 15 residues. Trimming shortened V by 6 bases and J by 3 bases, and 14 bases separated the two germline ends. CDR3 coding DNA: TGTGCCAGCAGAGCGGACACCTCACACACCGGGGAGCTGTTTTTT. Its protein is CASRADTSHTGELFF.

The genes are TRBV19 and TRBJ2-6; D ambiguous. Germline CDR1 LNHDA, CDR2 SQIVND (reference sequence). The V end lost 5 bases, the J end lost 1 base, and 6 bases lay between the germline ends. This CDR3 comprises 14 residues. CDR3 nucleotide sequence: TGTGCCAGTAGTGAACAGTCTGGGGCCAACGTCCTGACTTTC. It is translated as CASSEQSGANVLTF.

V usage is TRBV9 and J usage is TRBJ2-2; 7 bases line up with TRBD1. CDR3 length equals 16 residues. Germline values: CDR1 SGDLS, CDR2 YYNGEE. Germline trimming cut 3 bases from V and 6 bases from J; bases unmatched to any gene: 11. CDR3 bases: TGTGCCAGCAGCGCGACAGGGCCGGTCTCCGCCGGGGAGCTGTTTTTT. Its protein product is CASSATGPVSAGELFF.

The chain joins TRBV28 to TRBJ2-3; D is unresolved. Trimming removed 5 bases from V and 4 bases from J, with 10 bases in between. Germline V gene data show CDR1 as MDHEN and CDR2 as SYDVKM. There are 13 residues in the CDR3. CDR3 amino acids: CASSGGWADTQYF. The CDR3 bases are TGTGCCAGCAGTGGTGGGTGGGCAGATACGCAGTATTTT.

This chain uses TRBV10-2 with TRBJ2-7, with D maybe TRBD2 (5 bases). Trimming removed 2 bases at V and 3 bases at J, with 14 bases between. The germline gives CDR1 WSHSY, CDR2 SAAADI. This CDR3 comprises 15 residues. CDR3 DNA: TGCGCCAGCAGTGAGGGACTCGTACGATACTACGAGCAGTACTTC. This gives the protein CASSEGLVRYYEQYF.

The genes are TRBV10-3 and TRBJ2-7; D gene ambiguous. Looked up from germline, CDR1 is ENHRY and CDR2 is SYGVKD. This CDR3 contains 13 residues. Trimming shortened V by 2 bases and J by 7 bases, and 12 bases separated the two germline ends. CDR3 protein: CAISEGLRSEQYF. The DNA for the CDR3 is TGTGCCATCAGTGAGGGGTTGAGATCTGAGCAGTACTTC.

The CDR3 DNA reads as TGTGCCAGCAGTCCTTACGGGACTGGCCCCTCAGATACGCAGTATTTT. Its protein is CASSPYGTGPSDTQYF. The V and J genes are TRBV9 and TRBJ2-3; tentatively, D is TRBD2 (6 bases). From germline, CDR1 is SGDLS and CDR2 YYNGEE. Trimming removed 5 bases from V and 4 bases from J, with 20 bases in between. The CDR3 has 16 amino acids.

This chain uses TRBV11-3 with TRBJ2-1; D uncertain. The CDR3 runs 13 residues. The germline CDR1 and CDR2 sequences are SGHNT and YENEEA. Trimming stripped 0 bases from V and 9 bases from J, with 9 bases between. In DNA form, the CDR3 reads TGTGCCAGCAGCTTAGAACCGGGCACTGAGCAGTTCTTC. It encodes CASSLEPGTEQFF.

The chain is built from TRBV21-1 and TRBJ1-5; TRBD1 is the table's D call, not checked against the DNA. TRBV21-1 constitutes a pseudogene. The CDR3 runs to 11 residues. The CDR3 spells CASSKFTPQHF. The CDR3 DNA sequence: TGTGCCAGCAGCAAATTCACACCCCAGCATTTT.